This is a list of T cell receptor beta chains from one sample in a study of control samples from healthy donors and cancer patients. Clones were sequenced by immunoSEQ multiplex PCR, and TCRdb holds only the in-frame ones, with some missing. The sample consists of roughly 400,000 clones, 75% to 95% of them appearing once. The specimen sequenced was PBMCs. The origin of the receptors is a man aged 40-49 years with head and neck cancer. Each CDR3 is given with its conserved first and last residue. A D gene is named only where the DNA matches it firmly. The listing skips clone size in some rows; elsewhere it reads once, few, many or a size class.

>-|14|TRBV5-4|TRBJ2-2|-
TGTGCCACCACGGGACACCGATTAGGCGGGGAGCTGTTTTTT
CATTGHRLGGELFF
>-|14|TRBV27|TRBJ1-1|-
TGTGCCAGCAGTTTATCACGGGGTCACACTGAAGCTTTCTTT
CASSLSRGHTEAFF
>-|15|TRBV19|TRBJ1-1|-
TGTGCCAGTAGTATAGACCGCCCAGGGTTCGCTGAAGCTTTCTTT
CASSIDRPGFAEAFF
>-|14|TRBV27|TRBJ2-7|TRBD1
TGTGCCAGCAGTCCCGGGGACAGCTATTACGAGCAGTACTTC
CASSPGDSYYEQYF
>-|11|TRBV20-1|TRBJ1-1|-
TGCAGTGCTAGCGAAAACACTGAAGCTTTCTTT
CSASENTEAFF
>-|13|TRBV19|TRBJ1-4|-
TGTGCCACTACGAGTGCAACTAATGAAAAACTGTTTTTT
CATTSATNEKLFF
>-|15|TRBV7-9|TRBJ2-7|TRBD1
TGTGCCAGCACTCCCTCGGGACAGGGGGGTTACGAGCAGTACTTC
CASTPSGQGGYEQYF
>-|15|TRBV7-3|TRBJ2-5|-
TGTGCCAGCAGCCCCCAGGGGGGCTTGGGAGAGACCCAGTACTTC
CASSPQGGLGETQYF
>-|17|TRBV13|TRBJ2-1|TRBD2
TGTGCCAGCAGCTTACCAGCGGGGGGGCTAGCGTACAATGAGCAGTTCTTC
CASSLPAGGLAYNEQFF
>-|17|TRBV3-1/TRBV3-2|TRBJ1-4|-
TGTGCCAGCAGCCCAGAAACCCACGCGGGGGCTAATGAAAAACTGTTTTTT
CASSPETHAGANEKLFF
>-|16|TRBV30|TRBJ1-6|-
TGTGCCTGGATGGGGACGCACAGGGCCAATAATTCACCCCTCCACTTT
CAWMGTHRANNSPLHF
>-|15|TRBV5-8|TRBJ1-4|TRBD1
TGTGCCAGCAGCTTGGGGACAGGGACTGATCCAGAACTGTTTTTT
CASSLGTGTDPELFF
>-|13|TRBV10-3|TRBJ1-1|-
TGTGCCATCAGCTCCAGGATGAACACTGAAGCTTTCTTT
CAISSRMNTEAFF
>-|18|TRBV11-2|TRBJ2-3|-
TGTGCCAGCAGCTTAGACTGCTTTCCCGTCGCCCCCACAGATACGCAGTATTTT
CASSLDCFPVAPTDTQYF
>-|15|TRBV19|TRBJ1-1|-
TGTGCCAGTAGTATAAGTGGTGGGGCGAGGACTGAAGCTTTCTTT
CASSISGGARTEAFF
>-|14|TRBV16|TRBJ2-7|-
TGTGCCAGCAGCCAACCCACAGGGTTCTACGAGCAGTACTTC
CASSQPTGFYEQYF
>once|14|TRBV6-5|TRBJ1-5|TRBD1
TGTGCCAGCACCACAGGGGGATCCCCTCAGCCCCAGCATTTT
CASTTGGSPQPQHF
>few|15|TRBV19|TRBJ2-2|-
TGTGCCAGTAACCCCGAAGGTTATAACACCGGGGAGCTGTTTTTT
CASNPEGYNTGELFF
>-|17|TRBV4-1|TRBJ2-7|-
TGCGCCAGCAGCCAAATTCCACTCACCCTAAGCTCCTACGAGCAGTACTTC
CASSQIPLTLSSYEQYF
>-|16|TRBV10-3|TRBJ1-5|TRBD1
TGTGCCATCAGTGACGTTGACAGGGCTACCAATCAGCCCCAGCATTTT
CAISDVDRATNQPQHF
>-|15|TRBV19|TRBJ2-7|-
TGTGCCAGTAGTATTCGGGCTAGCGCTACCTACGAGCAGTACTTC
CASSIRASATYEQYF
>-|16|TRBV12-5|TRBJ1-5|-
TGTGCTAGTGGTTTGGCCAGGGGCGCGGGCAATCAGCCCCAGCATTTT
CASGLARGAGNQPQHF
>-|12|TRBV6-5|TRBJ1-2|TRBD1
TGTGCCAGCGACTCAGGGGGTTTGTTTTACACCTTC
CASDSGGLFYTF
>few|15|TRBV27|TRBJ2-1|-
TGTGCCAGCAGTTTAGACTACCAGCTTATTGGGGAGCAGTTCTTC
CASSLDYQLIGEQFF
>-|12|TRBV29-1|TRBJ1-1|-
TGCAGCGCCCAGGGTATGAACACTGAAGCTTTCTTT
CSAQGMNTEAFF
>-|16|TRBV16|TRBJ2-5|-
TGTGCCAGCAGCCAATTGGGGGCAGCTATAGAAGAGACCCAGTACTTC
CASSQLGAAIEETQYF
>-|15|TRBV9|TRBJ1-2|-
TGTGCCAGCAGCGTAGATGGATTAGGGGCCTATGGCTACACCTTC
CASSVDGLGAYGYTF
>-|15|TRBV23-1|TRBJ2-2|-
TGCGCCAGCAGTCTAACAGGGTCGAACACCGGGGAGCTGTTTTTT
CASSLTGSNTGELFF
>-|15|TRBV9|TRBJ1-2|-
TGTGCCAGCAGCGTAGAAGGACTCCGTTTCTATGGCTACACCTTC
CASSVEGLRFYGYTF
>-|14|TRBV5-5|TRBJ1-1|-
TGTGCCAGCAGCTTGGTTCAGGTTGACACTGAAGCTTTCTTT
CASSLVQVDTEAFF
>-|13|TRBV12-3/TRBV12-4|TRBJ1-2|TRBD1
TGTGCCAGCAGTGTCACAGGGGGCCGCGGCTACACCTTC
CASSVTGGRGYTF
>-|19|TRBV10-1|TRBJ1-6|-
TGCGCCAGCAGTATTCGCGGGCAGAGAGTTAGCTCCTATAATTCACCCCTCCACTTT
CASSIRGQRVSSYNSPLHF
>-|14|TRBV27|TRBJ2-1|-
TGTGCCAGCAGAACTCCAGGTACATACAATGAGCAGTTCTTC
CASRTPGTYNEQFF
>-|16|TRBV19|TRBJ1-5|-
TGTGCCAGTAGTATTCGACTTTTAGGGGCTGAACAGCCCCAGCATTTT
CASSIRLLGAEQPQHF
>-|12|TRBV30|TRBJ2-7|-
TGTGCCTGGAGTAGGGGCCCCTACGAGCAGTACTTC
CAWSRGPYEQYF
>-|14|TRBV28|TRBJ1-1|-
TGTGCCAGCAGTTTAGGGATGCGGAACACTGAAGCTTTCTTT
CASSLGMRNTEAFF
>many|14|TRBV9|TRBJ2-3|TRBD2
TGTGCCAGCAGCTCAGTCGGGGGGACAGATACGCAGTATTTT
CASSSVGGTDTQYF
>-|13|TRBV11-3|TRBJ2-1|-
TGTGCCAGCAGCTTAGATAGTAACAATGAGCAGTTCTTC
CASSLDSNNEQFF
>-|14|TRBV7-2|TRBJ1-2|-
TGTGCCAGCAGCTTAGTCAGGGGAACTTATGGCTACACCTTC
CASSLVRGTYGYTF
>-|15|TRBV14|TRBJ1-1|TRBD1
TGTGCCAGCAGCCAAGACACAGGGGGCGGCACTGAAGCTTTCTTT
CASSQDTGGGTEAFF
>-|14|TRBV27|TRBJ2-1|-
TGTGCCAGCCAGAGTGGGCGGATGTACAATGAGCAGTTCTTC
CASQSGRMYNEQFF
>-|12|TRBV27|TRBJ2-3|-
TGTGCCAGCAGTCCAAGGTGGGGAACGCAGTATTTT
CASSPRWGTQYF
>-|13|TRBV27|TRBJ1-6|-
TGTGCCAGCAGTAGGGGTGGGGATTCACCCCTCCACTTT
CASSRGGDSPLHF
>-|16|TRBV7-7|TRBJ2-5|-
TGTGCTAGCAGCTTAGCCCCGGCTCTGGGCACGGAGACCCAGTACTTC
CASSLAPALGTETQYF
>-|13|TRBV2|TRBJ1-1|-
TGTGCCAGCAGCTTACAGAGGAACACTGAAGCTTTCTTT
CASSLQRNTEAFF
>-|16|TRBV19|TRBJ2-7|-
TGTGCCAGTAGCCCTGCCCTTGGGGCTTTACTCTACGAGCAGTACTTC
CASSPALGALLYEQYF
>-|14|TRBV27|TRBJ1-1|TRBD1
TGTGCCAGCAGAACCTTACAGGGGTGGACTGAAGCTTTCTTT
CASRTLQGWTEAFF
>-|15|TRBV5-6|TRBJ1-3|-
TGTGCCAGCAGCACCAAACCGGGTGCTGGAAACACCATATATTTT
CASSTKPGAGNTIYF
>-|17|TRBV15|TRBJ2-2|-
TGTGCCACCAGCAGAGATCTTGGGGCAGTAGTTACCGGGGAGCTGTTTTTT
CATSRDLGAVVTGELFF
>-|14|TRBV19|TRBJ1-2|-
TGTGCCAGTAGTATGGGATTCAGGGGCTATGGCTACACCTTC
CASSMGFRGYGYTF
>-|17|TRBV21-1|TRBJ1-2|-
TGTGCCAGCAGCCAAAGGCGAGACAGGGGGCCATGGAGAGGCTACACCTTC
CASSQRRDRGPWRGYTF
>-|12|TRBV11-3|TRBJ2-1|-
TGTGCCAGCAGCCTACTCAGGGATGAGCAGTTCTTC
CASSLLRDEQFF
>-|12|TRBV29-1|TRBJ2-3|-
TGCAGCGTTGGACCTAGCACAGATACGCAGTATTTT
CSVGPSTDTQYF
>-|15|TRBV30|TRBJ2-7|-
TGTGCCTGGAGGACGGCCGGGGGTTGGTCCTACGAGCAGTACTTC
CAWRTAGGWSYEQYF
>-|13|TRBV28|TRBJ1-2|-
TGTGCCAGCAGTTTCCTCAGTAGGGGGTACTACACCTTC
CASSFLSRGYYTF